This TCR beta chain is drawn from a study of blood T cell repertoires in COVID-19. CDR3 length: 14 amino acids. V was cut by 5 bases and J by 10 bases, with 17 bases left in between. CDR1 SGHTA and CDR2 FQGNSA come from the germline V gene. The method was immunoSEQ multiplex PCR; TCRdb's version includes in-frame clones alone and lacks a portion of them. The sample shows about 480,000 clones, around nine tenths of them seen only once. The J gene is TRBJ1-4, the V gene TRBV7-2; D unclear. The receptor was derived from a woman between 40 and 55 years old who had recovered from COVID-19. Material for sequencing was PBMCs or T cells enriched from blood (not recorded which). CDR3 region: CASSVFVESGKLFF. The DNA for the CDR3 is TGTGCCAGCAGCGTGTTTGTAGAATCCGGAAAACTGTTTTTT.